This entry lists 15 T cell receptor beta chains sequenced from one sample in a study of cytomegalovirus exposure and HLA in healthy donors. 60 Vbeta and 13 Jbeta primers were used in PCR. The table came from immunoSEQ multiplex PCR; TCRdb's copy has only in-frame clones and leaves some out. This sample has under 300,000 clones, with 86% found just once. Material for sequencing was PBMCs. These receptors were taken from a man aged 40-49 years in good health and CMV-seropositive.

The chain uses TRBV27 and TRBJ2-7, with 9 bases lining up with TRBD2. CDR1 and CDR2 from the germline V gene are MNHEY and SMNVEV (reference sequence). V dropped 5 bases and J dropped 6; count of bases not matched to a gene: 11. This CDR3 region has 15 residues. The CDR3 DNA sequence: TGTGCCAGCAGTGGATTAGCGGGAGCCCCCGCCGAGCAGTACTTC. Protein sequence: CASSGLAGAPAEQYF.

The rearrangement uses TRBV30 and TRBJ2-2; 7 nucleotides line up with TRBD2. The V segment lost 3 bases and the J segment 2 bases; nucleotides outside the gene matches: 3. The CDR3 spans 14 residues. Germline V gene data show CDR1 as GTSNPN and CDR2 as SVGIG (reference sequence). This CDR3 is CAWSREVNTGELFF. CDR3 coding DNA: TGTGCCTGGAGCCGGGAGGTCAACACCGGGGAGCTGTTTTTT.

V and J are TRBV19 and TRBJ2-3; 7 bases are a match to TRBD2. Unmatched junction bases numbered 3, after V lost 3 bases and J lost 0 bases. The CDR3 is 15 residues long. Germline CDR1 and CDR2: LNHDA and SQIVND (reference sequence). CDR3 bases: TGTGCCAGTAGTATGGTTAGCGGGAGCACAGATACGCAGTATTTT. It specifies CASSMVSGSTDTQYF.

J is TRBJ2-1 and V is TRBV2; possibly TRBD2 for D (6 bases). V was pared by 6 bases and J by 2 bases, with 14 bases between. The CDR3 is 15 amino acids. Germline CDR1 reads SNHLY; CDR2 reads FYNNEI. The CDR3 reads CASSQLASAYNEQFF. In nucleotides, the CDR3 is TGTGCCAGCAGCCAGCTAGCGTCGGCCTACAATGAGCAGTTCTTC.

The V and J genes are TRBV28 and TRBJ1-2; D possibly corresponds to TRBD1 (5 bases). The CDR3 has 13 residues. CDR1 MDHEN and CDR2 SYDVKM come from the germline V gene. Between the trimmed V and J ends, which lost 5 bases and 4 bases, there was a span of 11 bases. The CDR3 coding sequence is TGTGCCAGCAGTATGTCCGACAGCTATGGCTACACCTTC. Translated, it gives CASSMSDSYGYTF.

This clone showed up just once. The J gene is TRBJ2-5, the V gene TRBV7-9; 8 positions agree with TRBD2. Germline CDR1 and CDR2: SEHNR and FQNEAQ (reference sequence). The CDR3 covers 14 residues. The ends lost 5 bases at V and 4 bases at J; junction bases unmatched: 6. This CDR3 reads CASSPRGEAETQYF. The CDR3 bases are TGTGCCAGCAGCCCGCGGGGGGAGGCAGAGACCCAGTACTTC. Filled out from reference TRBV7-9 and TRBJ2-5, the complete variable domain reads DTGVSQNPRHKITKRGQNVTFRCDPISEHNRLYWYRQTLGQGPEFLTYFQNEAQLEKSRLLSDRFSAERPKGSFSTLEIQRTEQGDSAMYLCASSPRGEAETQYFGPGTRLLVL.

This clone was seen once. The V and J genes are TRBV7-3 and TRBJ2-1, with 8 bases fitting TRBD2. J lost 0 bases, V lost 5 bases, and 3 bases had no gene match. The CDR3 length is 15 residues. CDR1 and CDR2 (germline): SGHTA, FQGTGA. The CDR3 DNA is TGTGCCAGCAGCCGAAGCGGGAGCTCCTACAATGAGCAGTTCTTC. This encodes CASSRSGSSYNEQFF.

The chain combines TRBV27 with TRBJ1-1; maybe TRBD1 (6 bases). Trimming took 4 bases from V and 2 from J, leaving 14 bases between them. The CDR3 extends over 15 amino acids. Looked up from germline, CDR1 is MNHEY and CDR2 is SMNVEV (reference sequence). The CDR3 loop is CASSSSGTTNTEAFF. DNA of the CDR3: TGTGCCAGCAGTTCCTCCGGGACAACCAACACTGAAGCTTTCTTT.

J is TRBJ2-1 and V is TRBV5-1, with a weak D call TRBD2 (6 bases). The CDR3 consists of 14 residues. CDR1 SGHRS and CDR2 YFSETQ come from the germline V gene. V shed 1 base and J shed 6 bases, with 11 bases lying between them. The CDR3 protein is CASSLWGVGNEQFF. CDR3 nucleotides: TGCGCCAGCAGCTTGTGGGGGGTAGGCAATGAGCAGTTCTTC.

As DNA, the CDR3 is TGTGCCAGCAGTTATCCCCAGCGCGGTGAGCAGTTCTTC. Translated: CASSYPQRGEQFF. The chain carries TRBV6-5 and TRBJ2-1; no reliable D call. This CDR3 comprises 13 residues. Trimming removed 3 bases from V and 9 bases from J, with 12 bases in between. Germline V gene data show CDR1 as MNHEY and CDR2 as SVGAGI.

The chain couples TRBV15 to TRBJ1-5; D possibly corresponds to TRBD1 (6 bases). The V gene's germline CDR1 is LNHNV and CDR2 YYDKDF (reference sequence). The CDR3 is 13 amino acids. Trimming stripped 3 bases from V and 6 bases from J, with 9 bases between. The CDR3 region has the DNA TGTGCCACCAGCAGCCAGGGGCCTCAGCCCCAGCATTTT. This encodes CATSSQGPQPQHF.

This chain uses TRBV19 with TRBJ1-2; D perhaps matches TRBD1 (5 bases). The V gene lost 2 bases and the J gene lost 2 bases, with 12 bases spanning the gap. CDR1 and CDR2 (germline): LNHDA, SQIVND (reference sequence). The CDR3 spans 15 residues. CDR3 nucleotides: TGTGCCAGTAGTATATTCGCAGGGATGAACTATGGCTACACCTTC. This sequence encodes CASSIFAGMNYGYTF.

A few counts support this clone. This rearrangement joins TRBV30 to TRBJ1-1; D remains ambiguous. With 4 bases removed from V and 4 bases from J, the gap between germline ends came to 13 bases. This CDR3 is 13 amino acids long. CDR1 and CDR2 from the germline V gene are GTSNPN and SVGIG (reference sequence). This chain's CDR3 is CAWNLEAGTEAFF. The CDR3 nucleotides read TGTGCCTGGAACCTAGAAGCGGGCACTGAAGCTTTCTTT.

The chain uses TRBV11-2 and TRBJ1-5; TRBD1 aligns across 9 bases. Germline V gives CDR1 SGHAT, CDR2 FQNNGV. V shed 3 bases, J shed 1 base, and the junction held 1 base outside the gene matches. The CDR3 extends over 15 amino acids. CDR3 protein: CASSFTGGSNQPQHF. The CDR3, as DNA: TGTGCCAGCAGCTTTACAGGGGGCAGCAATCAGCCCCAGCATTTT.

This clone was counted between two and nine times. The chain recombines TRBV19 with TRBJ1-1; possibly TRBD1 for D (5 bases). This CDR3 has 12 residues. V was trimmed by 7 bases and J by 1 base, leaving 7 bases between them. The germline CDR1 and CDR2 sequences are LNHDA and SQIVND (reference sequence). CDR3 sequence (DNA): TGTGCCAGTACGCAGGGGAACACTGAAGCTTTCTTT. This translates into CASTQGNTEAFF.